These 21 T cell receptor beta chains were all obtained from the same sample, sequenced in a study of CD4 T cells in relation to SARS-CoV-2 and coronaviruses. Before the COVID-19 pandemic, during about 2011-2019, CD4+ T cells were taken from unexposed donors. Isolation of CD4+ T cells took place after less than 13 days in culture. TCRdb's table, derived via immunoSEQ multiplex PCR, lists solely in-frame clones and lacks some. Here the sample spans 20,000 to 25,000 clones, 75% to 80% being singletons. These TCRs are of unknown antigen specificity. Sequencing used CD4+ T cells from PBMCs, cultured in vitro. The receptors shown here come from a human donor in good health.

The rearrangement links TRBV10-3 to TRBJ2-2; D may be TRBD2 (5 bases). The ends were cut back, 1 base at V and 7 bases at J, with 7 bases in the middle. There are 13 residues in the CDR3. The V gene's germline CDR1 is ENHRY and CDR2 SYGVKD. The CDR3 spells CAISELRDGELFF. The CDR3 DNA reads as TGTGCCATCAGTGAGTTACGGGACGGGGAGCTGTTTTTT.

The gene calls are TRBV5-6 and TRBJ1-5; D uncertain. There are 14 residues in the CDR3. V lost 0 bases to trimming and J lost 2 bases, with 6 bases between them. CDR1 and CDR2 from the germline V gene are SGHDT and YYEEEE. The CDR3 loop is CASSLGLGNQPQHF. The CDR3 nucleotides read TGTGCCAGCAGCTTGGGATTGGGCAATCAGCCCCAGCATTTT.

The V and J genes are TRBV19 and TRBJ1-5, with TRBD1 matching over 8 bases. The CDR3 is 15 amino acids. The germline gives CDR1 LNHDA, CDR2 SQIVND (reference sequence). V lost 5 bases and J lost 3; bases outside the gene matches: 6. The CDR3 DNA follows: TGTGCCAGTAGTTCCGGGACAGGTAACAATCAGCCCCAGCATTTT. The encoded protein is CASSSGTGNNQPQHF.

In regard to this clone: The junction differs from germline at one of its ends, possibly a read error. The rearrangement links TRBV5-4 to TRBJ2-7, with TRBD2 matching over 11 bases. The CDR3 runs 13 residues. From germline, CDR1 is SGHNT and CDR2 YYREEE (reference sequence). CDR3 nucleotides: TGTGCCAGCAGCCTCGGACTAGCGGGCCAAGTCAACTTC. This codes for CASSLGLAGQVNF.

This clone was picked up a small number of times. The chain uses TRBV10-1 and TRBJ2-3; no reliable D call. The CDR3 consists of 13 residues. Germline V gene sequence: CDR1 WNHNN, CDR2 SYGVQD (reference sequence). V gave up 5 bases and J gave up 2 bases, with 8 bases separating them. The CDR3 nucleotides are TGCGCCAGCAGTTTCATGCCCACAGATACGCAGTATTTT. It encodes CASSFMPTDTQYF.

This chain links TRBV7-9 with TRBJ2-2; 8 bases match TRBD1. The CDR3 contains 14 residues. J lost 7 bases, V lost 5 bases, and 6 bases had no gene match. Germline CDR1 is SEHNR and CDR2 is FQNEAQ (reference sequence). The CDR3 is CASSLRGLIGELFF. In nucleotides, the CDR3 is TGTGCCAGCAGCCTCAGGGGGCTCATCGGGGAGCTGTTTTTT. The full variable domain, with the rest looked up from reference TRBV7-9 and TRBJ2-2, is DTGVSQNPRHKITKRGQNVTFRCDPISEHNRLYWYRQTLGQGPEFLTYFQNEAQLEKSRLLSDRFSAERPKGSFSTLEIQRTEQGDSAMYLCASSLRGLIGELFFGEGSRLTVL.

The table lists this clone with a few counts. This chain uses TRBV28 with TRBJ2-7; D remains ambiguous. Looked up from germline, CDR1 is MDHEN and CDR2 is SYDVKM. V lost 3 bases, J lost 2 bases, and 11 bases lay in between. The CDR3 totals 14 residues. The CDR3 nucleotides read TGTGCCAGCAGTTTGCTTTCTCCTCCCTACGAGCAGTACTTC. Its protein is CASSLLSPPYEQYF.

The chain combines TRBV2 with TRBJ2-7; TRBD2 matches at 11 bases. V dropped 5 bases and J dropped 3; count of bases not matched to a gene: 3. The CDR3 runs 14 residues. Germline assignment: CDR1 SNHLY and CDR2 FYNNEI. CDR3 nucleotides: TGTGCCAGCAGTCACGGGACTAGCGGCTACGAGCAGTACTTC. Translated, it gives CASSHGTSGYEQYF.

The chain is built from TRBV7-3 and TRBJ2-7, with TRBD2 matching over 11 bases. The V gene's germline CDR1 is SGHTA and CDR2 FQGTGA. V gave up 5 bases and J gave up 0 bases; unmatched junction bases: 21. CDR3 length: 21 residues. The CDR3 reads CASSLRAGPKGTSGSSYEQYF. The CDR3 DNA is TGTGCCAGCAGCCTGAGAGCCGGACCAAAGGGTACTAGCGGGAGCTCCTACGAGCAGTACTTC.

The chain combines TRBV3-1 (or the pseudogene TRBV3-2) with TRBJ1-1, with a weak D call TRBD1 (5 bases). V was cut by 3 bases and J by 0 bases, with 20 bases left in between. The germline gives CDR1 LGHDT, CDR2 YNNKEL (reference sequence). The length of the CDR3 is 18 residues. CDR3 sequence: CASSHPIGAGGLNTEAFF. The CDR3, as DNA: TGTGCCAGCAGCCACCCGATAGGGGCCGGTGGGCTGAACACTGAAGCTTTCTTT.

About this clone: A read error is the likely source, as a far larger clone sits one nucleotide away. This chain links TRBV7-7 with TRBJ2-2; 9 positions match TRBD2. Losses at the gene ends were 1 base for V and 4 bases for J; bases not matched to a gene: 1. Germline values: CDR1 SSHAT, CDR2 FNYEAQ (reference sequence). This CDR3 comprises 15 residues. CDR3 protein: CASSLGREGTGELFF. In DNA, the CDR3 is TGTGCCAGCAGCTTAGGGCGGGAGGGCACCGGGGAGCTGTTTTTT. Filled out from reference TRBV7-7 and TRBJ2-2, the complete variable domain reads GAGVSQSPRYKVTKRGQDVTLRCDPISSHATLYWYQQALGQGPEFLTYFNYEAQPDKSGLPSDRFSAERPEGSISTLTIQRTEQRDSAMYRCASSLGREGTGELFFGEGSRLTVL.

The gene calls are TRBV28 and TRBJ2-7, with TRBD2 identical over 12 bases. V lost 5 bases to trimming and J lost 5 bases; unmatched junction nucleotides: 10. This CDR3 is 16 amino acids long. Per germline, CDR1 MDHEN and CDR2 SYDVKM. CDR3 nucleotide sequence: TGTGCCAGCAGTGACCGACTAGCGGGAGCCTTCAACGAGCAGTACTTC. Translated: CASSDRLAGAFNEQYF.

This clone has only a few counts. This chain connects TRBV19 to TRBJ1-3; D is undetermined. The CDR3 extends over 13 amino acids. V lost 6 bases and J 0 bases, leaving 6 bases between the germline ends. Germline-derived CDR1 and CDR2 are LNHDA and SQIVND (reference sequence). CDR3 residues: CASRVPSGNTIYF. The CDR3 nucleotides are TGTGCCAGTAGGGTTCCCTCTGGAAACACCATATATTTT.

In this sample, this clone turned up once. This rearrangement joins TRBV19 to TRBJ1-5; TRBD1 agrees at 10 bases. Trimming cost V 3 bases and J 1 base; bases outside gene matches: 6. The germline CDR1 and CDR2 sequences are LNHDA and SQIVND (reference sequence). CDR3 length: 17 amino acids. The CDR3 DNA follows: TGTGCCAGTAGTATGTTCGGACAGGGGGTAAGCAATCAGCCCCAGCATTTT. This encodes CASSMFGQGVSNQPQHF.

This chain links TRBV5-1 with TRBJ2-7; D is possibly TRBD1 (6 bases). Deletions cut 2 bases from V and 0 bases from J, with 12 bases between. There are 15 residues in the CDR3. In germline, CDR1 is SGHRS, CDR2 YFSETQ. The CDR3 sequence is CASSLQGHPSYEQYF. The DNA of the CDR3 is TGCGCCAGCAGCTTACAGGGACACCCCTCCTACGAGCAGTACTTC.

This clone was seen a handful of times. The chain is built from TRBV7-9 and TRBJ2-5; 7 bases map to TRBD1. The V segment lost 8 bases and the J segment 5 bases; nucleotides outside the gene matches: 11. Germline CDR1 is SEHNR and CDR2 is FQNEAQ (reference sequence). This CDR3 has 14 residues. The CDR3 coding sequence is TGTGCCAGCCGTAAACAGGGGTCCTCGGAGACCCAGTACTTC. This gives the protein CASRKQGSSETQYF.

The chain has TRBV18 and TRBJ2-7, with D maybe TRBD2 (5 bases). V was pared by 2 bases and J by 3 bases, with 11 bases between. The CDR3 consists of 14 residues. The germline CDR1 and CDR2 sequences are KGHSH and LQKENI. The CDR3 spells CASSPIRGNYEQYF. In nucleotides, the CDR3 is TGTGCCAGCTCACCAATTCGAGGGAACTACGAGCAGTACTTC.

A single count supports this clone. Within the sample, other DNA sequences also encode this same CDR3. The chain couples TRBV12-3 or TRBV12-4 to TRBJ2-3; D unclear. The CDR3 runs to 11 residues. The V gene lost 6 bases and the J gene lost 3 bases, with 4 bases spanning the gap. The CDR3 DNA sequence: TGTGCCAGCAGATTAACAGATACGCAGTATTTT. It encodes CASRLTDTQYF.

J is TRBJ2-5 and V is TRBV4-1, with a tentative D call TRBD2 (5 bases). This CDR3 has 15 residues. Germline V CDR1 and CDR2: MGHRA, YSYEKL. Trimming removed 1 base at V and 5 bases at J, with 14 bases between. The CDR3 spells CASSQVGVPSETQYF. For the CDR3, the DNA is TGCGCCAGCAGCCAAGTCGGGGTCCCGTCGGAGACCCAGTACTTC.

The chain employs TRBV15 and TRBJ2-5; D is unclear. The germline V gene encodes CDR1 LNHNV and CDR2 YYDKDF (reference sequence). Trimming pared 0 bases from V and 6 bases from J, leaving 5 bases between. This CDR3 is 12 amino acids long. This CDR3 is CATSREGKTQYF. In DNA form, the CDR3 reads TGTGCCACCAGCAGAGAGGGAAAGACCCAGTACTTC.

This clone was seen a few times. J is TRBJ1-1 and V is TRBV12-5; D gene unclear. Germline CDR1 is LGHNT and CDR2 is FRNRAP. Trimming stripped 6 bases from V and 3 bases from J, with 14 bases between. The CDR3 contains 14 residues. The CDR3 here is CASGPPGVDTEAFF. The CDR3 coding sequence is TGTGCTAGTGGACCCCCGGGAGTGGACACTGAAGCTTTCTTT.